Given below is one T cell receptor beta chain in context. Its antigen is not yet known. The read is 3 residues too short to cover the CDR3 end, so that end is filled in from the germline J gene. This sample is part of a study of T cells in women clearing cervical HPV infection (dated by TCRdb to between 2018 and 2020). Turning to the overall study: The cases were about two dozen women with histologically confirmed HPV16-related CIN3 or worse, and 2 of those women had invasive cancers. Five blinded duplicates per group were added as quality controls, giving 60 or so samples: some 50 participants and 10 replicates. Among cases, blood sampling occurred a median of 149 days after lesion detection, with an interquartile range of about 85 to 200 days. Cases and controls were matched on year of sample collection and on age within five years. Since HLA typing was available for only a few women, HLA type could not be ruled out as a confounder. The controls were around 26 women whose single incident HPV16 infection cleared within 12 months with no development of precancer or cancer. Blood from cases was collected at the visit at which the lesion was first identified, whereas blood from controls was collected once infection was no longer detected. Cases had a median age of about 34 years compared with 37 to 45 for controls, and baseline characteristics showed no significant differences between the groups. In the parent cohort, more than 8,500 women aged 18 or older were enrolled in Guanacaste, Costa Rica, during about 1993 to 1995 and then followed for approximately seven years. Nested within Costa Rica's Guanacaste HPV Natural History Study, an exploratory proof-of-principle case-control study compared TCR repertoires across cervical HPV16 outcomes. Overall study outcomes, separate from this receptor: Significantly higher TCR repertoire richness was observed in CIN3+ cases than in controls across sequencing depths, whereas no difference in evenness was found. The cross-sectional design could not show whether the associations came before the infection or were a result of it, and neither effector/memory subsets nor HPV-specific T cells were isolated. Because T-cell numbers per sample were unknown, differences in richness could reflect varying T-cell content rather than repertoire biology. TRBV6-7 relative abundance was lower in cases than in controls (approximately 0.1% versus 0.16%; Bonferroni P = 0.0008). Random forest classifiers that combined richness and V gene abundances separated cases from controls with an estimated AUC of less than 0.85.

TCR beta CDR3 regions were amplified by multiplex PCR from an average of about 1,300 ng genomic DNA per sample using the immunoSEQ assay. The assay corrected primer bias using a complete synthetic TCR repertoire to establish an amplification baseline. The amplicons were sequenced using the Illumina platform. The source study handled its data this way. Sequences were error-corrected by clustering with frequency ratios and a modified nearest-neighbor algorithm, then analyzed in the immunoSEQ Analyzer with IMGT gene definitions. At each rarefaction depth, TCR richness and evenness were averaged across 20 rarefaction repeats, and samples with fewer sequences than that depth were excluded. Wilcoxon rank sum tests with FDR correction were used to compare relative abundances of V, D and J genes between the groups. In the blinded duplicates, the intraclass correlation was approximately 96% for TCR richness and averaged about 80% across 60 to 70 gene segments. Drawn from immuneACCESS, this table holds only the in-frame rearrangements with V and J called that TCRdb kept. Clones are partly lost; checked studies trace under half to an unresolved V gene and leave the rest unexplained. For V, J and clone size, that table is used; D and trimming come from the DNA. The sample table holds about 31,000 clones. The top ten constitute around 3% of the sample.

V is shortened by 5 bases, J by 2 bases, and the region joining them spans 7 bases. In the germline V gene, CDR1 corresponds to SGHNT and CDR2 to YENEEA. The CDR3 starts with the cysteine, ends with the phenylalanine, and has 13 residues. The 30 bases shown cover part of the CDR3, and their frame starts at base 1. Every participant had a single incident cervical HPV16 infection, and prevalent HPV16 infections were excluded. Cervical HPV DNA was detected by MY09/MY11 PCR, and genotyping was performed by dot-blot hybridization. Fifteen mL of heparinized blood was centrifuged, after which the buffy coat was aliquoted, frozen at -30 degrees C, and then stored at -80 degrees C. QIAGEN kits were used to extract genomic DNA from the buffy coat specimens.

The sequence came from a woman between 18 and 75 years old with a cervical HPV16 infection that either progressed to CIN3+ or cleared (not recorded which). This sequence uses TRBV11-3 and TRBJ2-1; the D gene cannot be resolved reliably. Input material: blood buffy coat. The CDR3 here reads CASSLSTYNEQFF. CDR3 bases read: TGTGCCAGCAGCCTCAGTACCTACAATGAG.